Shown below are 4 T cell receptor beta chains from a single sample sequenced in a study of shared clonotypes between healthy human individuals. Naive CD8 populations comprised CD45RO-negative cells positively selected for CCR7, excluding terminally differentiated effector memory CD45RA+ cells. The repertoire was sequenced with immunoSEQ multiplex PCR; TCRdb's copy has only in-frame clones and lacks some. The table records about 2.1 million clones, roughly 91% of them present only once. The sequencing input was naive CD8+ T cells from PBMCs. Source of these receptors: a man between 18 and 35 years old in good health. Some clones in this sample may be carry-over from other donors' samples.

For this clone: This sample includes further DNA sequences coding for the same CDR3. The chain couples TRBV5-6 to TRBJ1-5; D not certain. The CDR3 is 12 amino acids. Looked up from germline, CDR1 is SGHDT and CDR2 is YYEEEE. Deletions cut 4 bases from V and 2 bases from J, with 4 bases between. CDR3 bases: TGTGCCAGCAGCCCGCGCAATCAGCCCCAGCATTTT. Translated, it gives CASSPRNQPQHF. The full variable domain, in which reference TRBV5-6 and TRBJ1-5 provide the parts outside the CDR3, is DAGVTQSPTHLIKTRGQQVTLRCSPKSGHDTVSWYQQALGQGPQFIFQYYEEEERQRGNFPDRFSGHQFPNYSSELNVNALLLGDSALYLCASSPRNQPQHFGDGTRLSIL.

V and J are TRBV29-1 and TRBJ2-1, with 7 bases matching TRBD2. The CDR3 is 18 amino acids. After removal of 1 base from V and 10 bases from J, the junction contained 22 bases not matched to a gene. Germline V gene data show CDR1 as SQVTM and CDR2 as ANQGSEA. The CDR3 sequence: CSVEGGPPPILSGGEQFF. In nucleotides, the CDR3 is TGCAGCGTTGAAGGAGGTCCACCCCCTATTTTGTCGGGGGGAGAGCAGTTCTTC.

The rearrangement joins TRBV28 to TRBJ2-7; possibly TRBD2 for D (5 bases). The length of the CDR3 is 13 residues. Germline V gene sequence: CDR1 MDHEN, CDR2 SYDVKM. The CDR3 nucleotides are TGTACCCACGGCCGGCCCCAGACGGGGGAGCAGTACTTC. Encoded protein: CTHGRPQTGEQYF.

The J gene is TRBJ2-1, the V gene TRBV7-9, with 8 positions matching TRBD2. Germline values: CDR1 SEHNR, CDR2 FQNEAQ (reference sequence). Trimming at V came to 5 bases and at J to 3 bases, leaving 6 bases not matched to a gene. The CDR3 is made up of 15 amino acids. CDR3 in amino acids: CASSPRGGIYNEQFF. In DNA form, the CDR3 reads TGTGCCAGCAGCCCCCGGGGGGGCATCTACAATGAGCAGTTCTTC.